This T cell receptor (beta chain) was observed in a study of T cell changes during pregnancy in multiple sclerosis. This clone occurred once. Sequencing used immunoSEQ multiplex PCR; TCRdb keeps in-frame clones, though not all of them. The repertoire holds about 100,000 clones, with 75% to 95% as singletons. CDR3 size: 14 residues. V shed 4 bases, J shed 4 bases, and the junction held 3 bases outside the gene matches. Germline V gives CDR1 MNHNS, CDR2 SASEGT. The rearrangement uses TRBV6-1 and TRBJ2-3; 9 bases align to TRBD2. This TCR derives from a female donor with multiple sclerosis, enrolled in a pregnancy study. Sequencing used peripheral blood, obtained in the second trimester of pregnancy. DNA of the CDR3: TGTGCCAGCAGTGCCTGGACTAGCGCAGATACGCAGTATTTT. Translated: CASSAWTSADTQYF.